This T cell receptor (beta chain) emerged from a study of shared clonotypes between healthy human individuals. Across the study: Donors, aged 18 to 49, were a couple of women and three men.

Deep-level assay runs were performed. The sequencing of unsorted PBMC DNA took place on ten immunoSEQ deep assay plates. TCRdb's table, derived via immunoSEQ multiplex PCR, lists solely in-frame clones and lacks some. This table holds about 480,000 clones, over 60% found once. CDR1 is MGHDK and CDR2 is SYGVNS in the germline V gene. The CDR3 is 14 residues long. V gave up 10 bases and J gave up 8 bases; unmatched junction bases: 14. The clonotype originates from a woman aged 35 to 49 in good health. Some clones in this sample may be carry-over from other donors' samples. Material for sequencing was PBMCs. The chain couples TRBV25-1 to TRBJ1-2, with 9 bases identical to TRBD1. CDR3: CATFGDRERHGYTF. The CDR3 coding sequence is TGTGCCACTTTTGGGGACAGGGAGCGGCACGGCTACACCTTC.